These T cell receptor beta chains were read from a single sample in a study of lymphopenia after photon versus proton radiotherapy. The repertoire was sequenced with immunoSEQ multiplex PCR; TCRdb's copy has only in-frame clones and lacks some. The data contain fewer than 30,000 clones, approximately 86% of them seen just once; the ten biggest clones take up roughly 18%. The sample was peripheral blood, taken from a patient treated with photon-based radiotherapy. These receptors all stem from a man in his forties or fifties with gastric cancer. Both conserved end residues are part of each CDR3. Each record gives: J gene, D gene, V gene, clone size, CDR3 protein, CDR3 DNA. The D gene is left open where the match is weak. Rows may omit the clone size; those that give it use once, few, many or a size class.

J gene: TRBJ2-2
D gene: TRBD2
V gene: TRBV7-3
clone size: -
CDR3 protein: CASTIAGATGELFF
CDR3 DNA: TGTGCCAGTACCATAGCGGGGGCCACCGGGGAGCTGTTTTTT

J gene: TRBJ2-7
D gene: -
V gene: TRBV11-2
clone size: -
CDR3 protein: CASSLGTHMGVDEQYF
CDR3 DNA: TGTGCCAGCAGCTTAGGGACCCACATGGGGGTCGACGAGCAGTACTTC

J gene: TRBJ1-2
D gene: -
V gene: TRBV2
clone size: -
CDR3 protein: CASRERPPGNYGYTF
CDR3 DNA: TGTGCCAGCCGAGAAAGGCCCCCTGGGAACTATGGCTACACCTTC

J gene: TRBJ1-1
D gene: -
V gene: TRBV21-1
clone size: -
CDR3 protein: CASSTRTSGTTNTEAFF
CDR3 DNA: TGTGCCAGCAGCACCCGAACGTCCGGGACAACGAACACTGAAGCTTTCTTT

J gene: TRBJ2-2
D gene: -
V gene: TRBV6-4
clone size: few
CDR3 protein: CASSPGQNVGELFF
CDR3 DNA: TGTGCCAGCAGTCCGGGACAAAATGTCGGGGAGCTGTTTTTT

J gene: TRBJ2-5
D gene: TRBD1
V gene: TRBV7-3
clone size: -
CDR3 protein: CASSFNRGETQYF
CDR3 DNA: TGTGCCAGCAGCTTTAACAGGGGAGAGACCCAGTACTTC

J gene: TRBJ2-3
D gene: -
V gene: TRBV5-1
clone size: -
CDR3 protein: CASSDWQSTDTQYF
CDR3 DNA: TGCGCCAGCAGCGATTGGCAAAGCACAGATACGCAGTATTTT

J gene: TRBJ2-2
D gene: -
V gene: TRBV5-6
clone size: -
CDR3 protein: CASSLQGATGELFF
CDR3 DNA: TGTGCCAGCAGCTTACAGGGTGCCACCGGGGAGCTGTTTTTT

J gene: TRBJ2-3
D gene: -
V gene: TRBV2
clone size: -
CDR3 protein: CYQTVTDTQYF
CDR3 DNA: TGTTACCAGACAGTAACAGATACGCAGTATTTT

J gene: TRBJ2-3
D gene: TRBD1
V gene: TRBV2
clone size: -
CDR3 protein: CASIRPWDRGGAQYF
CDR3 DNA: TGTGCCAGCATCCGACCCTGGGACAGGGGGGGAGCGCAGTATTTT

J gene: TRBJ2-5
D gene: -
V gene: TRBV6-5
clone size: -
CDR3 protein: CASSYRRGTGETQYF
CDR3 DNA: TGTGCCAGCAGTTATAGACGGGGAACCGGAGAGACCCAGTACTTC

J gene: TRBJ1-1
D gene: -
V gene: TRBV7-2
clone size: -
CDR3 protein: CASNPRAQENTEAFF
CDR3 DNA: TGTGCCAGCAATCCTCGGGCACAGGAGAACACTGAAGCTTTCTTT

J gene: TRBJ2-2
D gene: TRBD1
V gene: TRBV2
clone size: -
CDR3 protein: CASSRDRGTGELFF
CDR3 DNA: TGTGCCAGCAGTCGAGACAGGGGGACCGGGGAGCTGTTTTTT

J gene: TRBJ1-1
D gene: TRBD1
V gene: TRBV2
clone size: -
CDR3 protein: CARGTGRWTEAFF
CDR3 DNA: TGTGCCAGGGGGACAGGGCGGTGGACTGAAGCTTTCTTT

J gene: TRBJ1-2
D gene: -
V gene: TRBV7-2
clone size: -
CDR3 protein: CASSPLGAEILNYGYTF
CDR3 DNA: TGTGCCAGCAGCCCCCTAGGTGCCGAGATCCTTAACTATGGCTACACCTTC

J gene: TRBJ2-3
D gene: -
V gene: TRBV6-5
clone size: -
CDR3 protein: CASSLTGTAYGDTQYF
CDR3 DNA: TGTGCCAGCAGTTTAACCGGGACGGCGTACGGAGATACGCAGTATTTT

J gene: TRBJ2-4
D gene: -
V gene: TRBV18
clone size: -
CDR3 protein: CASSPWPVLAKNIQYF
CDR3 DNA: TGTGCCAGCTCACCGTGGCCCGTTCTAGCCAAAAACATTCAGTACTTC

J gene: TRBJ2-7
D gene: -
V gene: TRBV10-3
clone size: -
CDR3 protein: CAIRSHYEQYF
CDR3 DNA: TGTGCCATCAGAAGCCACTACGAGCAGTACTTC

J gene: TRBJ1-4
D gene: -
V gene: TRBV30
clone size: -
CDR3 protein: CAWSVPALLSRSNEKLFF
CDR3 DNA: TGTGCCTGGAGTGTACCGGCCTTATTAAGTAGGTCTAATGAAAAACTGTTTTTT

J gene: TRBJ1-2
D gene: -
V gene: TRBV5-1
clone size: -
CDR3 protein: CASSLNNPNYGYTF
CDR3 DNA: TGCGCCAGCAGCTTGAATAACCCTAACTATGGCTACACCTTC

J gene: TRBJ1-3
D gene: -
V gene: TRBV5-1
clone size: -
CDR3 protein: CASSLRIGGGVGNTIYF
CDR3 DNA: TGCGCCAGCAGCTTGAGAATCGGCGGGGGCGTTGGAAACACCATATATTTT

J gene: TRBJ2-6
D gene: -
V gene: TRBV6-4
clone size: once
CDR3 protein: CASSGGSSSGANVLTF
CDR3 DNA: TGTGCCAGCAGTGGAGGCAGCTCATCAGGGGCCAACGTCCTGACTTTC